Detailed here is one T cell receptor (beta chain). Per the germline V gene, CDR1 is DFQATT and CDR2 is SNEGSKA (reference sequence). After removal of 6 bases from V and 4 bases from J, the junction contained 5 bases not matched to a gene. The CDR3 has 13 residues. This specimen comes from a study of early T cells in non-severe SARS-CoV-2 infection. TCRdb ran MiXCR on the 5' RACE reads and lists one entry per CDR3 protein. The sample comprises some 40,000 distinct CDR3 sequences, approximately 6.1% of which are singletons, and roughly 20% rests with the top ten. The material was whole blood, obtained at baseline. This clonotype was obtained from an adult who was a healthcare worker with PCR-confirmed SARS-CoV-2 infection or an uninfected control (not recorded which). The chain links TRBV20-1 to TRBJ1-5; 8 positions agree with TRBD1. The CDR3: CSARTGSNQPQHF. DNA for the CDR3: TGCAGTGCGCGGACAGGGTCGAATCAGCCCCAGCATTTT.